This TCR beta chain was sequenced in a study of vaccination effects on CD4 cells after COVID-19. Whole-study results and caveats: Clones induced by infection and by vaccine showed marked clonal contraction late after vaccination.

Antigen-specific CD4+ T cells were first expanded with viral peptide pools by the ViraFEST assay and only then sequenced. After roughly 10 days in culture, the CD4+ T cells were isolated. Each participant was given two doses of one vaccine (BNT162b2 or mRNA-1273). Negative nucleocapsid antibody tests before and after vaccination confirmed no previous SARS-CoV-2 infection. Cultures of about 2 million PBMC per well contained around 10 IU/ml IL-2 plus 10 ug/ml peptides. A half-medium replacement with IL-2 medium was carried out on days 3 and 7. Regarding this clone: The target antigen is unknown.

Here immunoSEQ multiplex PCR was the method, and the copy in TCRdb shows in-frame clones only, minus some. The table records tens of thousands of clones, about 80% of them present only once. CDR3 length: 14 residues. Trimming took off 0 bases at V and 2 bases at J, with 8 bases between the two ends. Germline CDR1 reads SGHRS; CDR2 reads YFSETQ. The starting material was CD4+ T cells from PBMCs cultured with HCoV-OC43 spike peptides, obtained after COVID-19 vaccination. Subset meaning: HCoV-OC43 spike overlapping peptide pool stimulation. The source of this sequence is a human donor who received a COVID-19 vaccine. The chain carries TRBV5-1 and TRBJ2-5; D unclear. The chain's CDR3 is CASSLGPEQETQYF. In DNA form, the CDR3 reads TGCGCCAGCAGCTTGGGCCCAGAACAAGAGACCCAGTACTTC.